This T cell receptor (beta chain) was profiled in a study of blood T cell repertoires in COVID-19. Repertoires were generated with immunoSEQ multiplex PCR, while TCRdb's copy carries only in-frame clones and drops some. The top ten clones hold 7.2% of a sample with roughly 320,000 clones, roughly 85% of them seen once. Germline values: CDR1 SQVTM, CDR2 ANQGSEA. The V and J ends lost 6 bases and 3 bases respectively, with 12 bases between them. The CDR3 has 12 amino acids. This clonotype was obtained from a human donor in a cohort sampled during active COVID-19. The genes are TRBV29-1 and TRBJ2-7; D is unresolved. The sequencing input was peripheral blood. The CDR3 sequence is CSVSGSYYEQYF. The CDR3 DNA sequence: TGCAGCGTCTCCGGGTCTTACTACGAGCAGTACTTC.